These 31 T cell receptor beta chains were all obtained from the same sample, sequenced in a study of PD-1 blockade in classical Hodgkin lymphoma. Sequencing used immunoSEQ multiplex PCR; TCRdb keeps in-frame clones, though not all of them. The sample includes about 20,000 clones, approximately 80% seen only once; the top ten take more than 5.5%. As for time point: cycle 4 day 1 (C4D1), after five to seven weeks of nivolumab. Every patient had relapsed following autologous stem cell transplantation, and cohorts differed in brentuximab vedotin exposure. The material sequenced was peripheral blood mononuclear cells (PBMCs), taken before the fourth cycle of nivolumab. Receptors originate from a human donor with classical Hodgkin lymphoma.

The chain is built from TRBV18 and TRBJ2-5, with D unresolved. This CDR3 is built from 14 residues. V was pared by 0 bases and J by 5 bases, with 10 bases between. CDR1 and CDR2 from the germline V gene are KGHSH and LQKENI. The CDR3 region has the DNA TGTGCCAGCTCACCACCGCATGTAGGGGAGACCCAGTACTTC. It translates to CASSPPHVGETQYF.

A word on this clone: Possible read error: a much larger clone is one base away. Here the CDR3 DNA reads TGTGCCAGCTTCCTCCCAGCGGAGGGGCAAGATACGCAGTATTTT. It specifies CASFLPAEGQDTQYF. The rearrangement uses TRBV18 and TRBJ2-3; D is perhaps TRBD2 (6 bases). This CDR3 comprises 15 residues. Germline V gene lookup returns CDR1 KGHSH and CDR2 LQKENI. V was trimmed by 7 bases and J by 5 bases, leaving 19 bases between them.

This clone occurred once. The V gene is TRBV6-1, the J gene TRBJ2-7, with 10 bases identical to TRBD1. The V and J ends lost 4 bases and 3 bases, in that order; junction bases with no gene match: 0. Germline lookup yields CDR1 MNHNS and CDR2 SASEGT. The CDR3 has 13 residues. The CDR3, as DNA: TGTGCCAGCAGTGGGACAGGGGGCTACGAGCAGTACTTC. Its translation: CASSGTGGYEQYF.

V usage is TRBV2 and J usage is TRBJ1-2, with 7 bases identical to TRBD1. Per germline, CDR1 SNHLY and CDR2 FYNNEI. V dropped 6 bases and J dropped 10; count of bases not matched to a gene: 14. This CDR3 is 14 amino acids long. DNA for the CDR3: TGTGCCAGCAGCCTCCCTGGACAGGTACGAGCCTACACCTTC. Its translation: CASSLPGQVRAYTF.

The CDR3 protein is CASSYRQDSYEQYF. In DNA form, the CDR3 reads TGTGCCAGCAGTTACAGACAGGACTCCTACGAGCAGTACTTC. This chain connects TRBV6-5 to TRBJ2-7; a possible D gene is TRBD1 (6 bases). Between the trimmed V and J ends, which lost 2 bases and 0 bases, there was a span of 8 bases. Germline V gives CDR1 MNHEY, CDR2 SVGAGI. The CDR3 runs to 14 residues.

The gene calls are TRBV27 and TRBJ2-7, with D maybe TRBD2 (7 bases). The germline V gene encodes CDR1 MNHEY and CDR2 SMNVEV (reference sequence). This CDR3 is 14 amino acids long. Trimming stripped 2 bases from V and 9 bases from J, with 17 bases between. The CDR3 DNA reads TGTGCCAGCAGTTTACGGGGGGCGCCCCCGTGGCAGTACTTC. It yields the protein CASSLRGAPPWQYF.

J is TRBJ2-1 and V is TRBV2, with 10 bases that match TRBD1. V trimming: 5 bases; J trimming: 9 bases; junction bases outside the gene matches: 4. The CDR3 length is 13 residues. The germline V gene has CDR1 SNHLY and CDR2 FYNNEI. The CDR3: CASSLTGGLEQFF. CDR3 DNA: TGTGCCAGCAGTCTGACAGGGGGCCTTGAGCAGTTCTTC. Full variable domain (missing parts from reference TRBV2 and TRBJ2-1): EPEVTQTPSHQVTQMGQEVILRCVPISNHLYFYWYRQILGQKVEFLVSFYNNEISEKSEIFDDQFSVERPDGSNFTLKIRSTKLEDSAMYFCASSLTGGLEQFFGPGTRLTVL.

V and J are TRBV5-1 and TRBJ1-1; D perhaps matches TRBD1 (5 bases). Trimming cost V 0 bases and J 5 bases, with 17 bases left between them. CDR3 length equals 16 residues. The V gene's germline CDR1 is SGHRS and CDR2 YFSETQ. The CDR3 nucleotides are TGCGCCAGCAGCTTGGTGCCCTCCGGTGGGGGGACTGAAGCTTTCTTT. As protein: CASSLVPSGGGTEAFF.

This chain joins TRBV10-1 and TRBJ1-6, with no clear D. The V end lost 4 bases, the J end lost 12 bases, and 13 bases lay between the germline ends. The CDR3 covers 13 residues. Germline V gives CDR1 WNHNN, CDR2 SYGVQD (reference sequence). The CDR3 loop is CASSAGRLRPLHF. The CDR3 nucleotides read TGCGCCAGCAGTGCGGGTCGATTGAGACCCCTCCACTTT.

The V gene is TRBV15, the J gene TRBJ2-3; TRBD2 might be the D (5 bases). The CDR3 runs to 15 residues. Germline assignment: CDR1 LNHNV and CDR2 YYDKDF (reference sequence). V shed 0 bases and J shed 4 bases, with 11 bases lying between them. CDR3 amino acids: CATSRDLTGADTQYF. The CDR3 DNA reads TGTGCCACCAGCAGAGATCTCACCGGGGCAGATACGCAGTATTTT.

The chain carries TRBV5-1 and TRBJ1-2; D gene unclear. The V end was cut by 7 bases, the J end by 0 bases, with 16 bases between. Germline-derived CDR1 and CDR2 are SGHRS and YFSETQ. CDR3 length: 15 amino acids. The CDR3 protein is CASSDGVAANYGYTF. CDR3 in DNA: TGCGCCAGCTCCGATGGCGTCGCAGCTAACTATGGCTACACCTTC.

The CDR3 is CASQLLENTEAFF. DNA for the CDR3: TGTGCCTCCCAATTGCTCGAAAACACTGAAGCTTTCTTT. The chain is built from TRBV28 and TRBJ1-1, with D unresolved. Germline lookup yields CDR1 MDHEN and CDR2 SYDVKM. V was pared by 11 bases and J by 2 bases, with 15 bases between. The CDR3 is 13 amino acids.

This chain links TRBV28 with TRBJ2-7; TRBD2 aligns across 7 bases. Losses at the gene ends were 6 bases for V and 6 bases for J; bases not matched to a gene: 8. The CDR3 runs 13 residues. CDR1 and CDR2 from the germline V gene are MDHEN and SYDVKM. The DNA of the CDR3 is TGTGCCAGCAGCCCTGGGGGGGTGGGCGAGCAGTACTTC. It yields the protein CASSPGGVGEQYF.

The V and J genes are TRBV18 and TRBJ1-2; D might be TRBD1 (5 bases). Trimming cost V 6 bases and J 8 bases, with 16 bases left between them. The V gene's germline CDR1 is KGHSH and CDR2 LQKENI. CDR3 size: 13 residues. The CDR3 nucleotides are TGTGCCAGCTCCCCGGGACGAGCTGGAGGCTACACCTTC. Translated: CASSPGRAGGYTF.

The rearrangement links TRBV19 to TRBJ2-1; TRBD1 matches 9 bases. The CDR3 is 14 residues long. Germline CDR1 is LNHDA and CDR2 is SQIVND (reference sequence). Germline trimming cut 10 bases from V and 3 bases from J; bases unmatched to any gene: 7. The CDR3 sequence: CATTQGADYNEQFF. The DNA of the CDR3 is TGTGCCACCACACAGGGGGCGGACTACAATGAGCAGTTCTTC.

The rearrangement joins TRBV2 to TRBJ1-3, with unresolved D. Germline V lookup: CDR1 SNHLY, CDR2 FYNNEI. This CDR3 comprises 13 residues. V was clipped by 7 bases and J by 2 bases, with 9 bases between them. The CDR3 DNA follows: TGTGCCAGCATTTCGGACGCTGGAAACACCATATATTTT. Protein sequence: CASISDAGNTIYF.

The chain couples TRBV6-6 to TRBJ2-5; the D is unclear. Germline V gives CDR1 MNHNY, CDR2 SVGAGI (reference sequence). V lost 6 bases and J lost 5, with 13 bases in between. CDR3 length equals 13 residues. The CDR3 bases are TGTGCCAGCAGCAATGATATATGGGAGACCCAGTACTTC. Amino acids: CASSNDIWETQYF.

The chain has TRBV28 and TRBJ2-6; D is perhaps TRBD1 or TRBD2 (5 bases each). The CDR3 spans 18 residues. The germline V gene encodes CDR1 MDHEN and CDR2 SYDVKM. V was shortened by 7 bases and J by 0 bases, with 19 bases between the two germline ends. CDR3 sequence reads: CASNPAGTASSGANVLTF. CDR3 nucleotide sequence: TGTGCCAGCAATCCCGCCGGGACCGCAAGCTCTGGGGCCAACGTCCTGACTTTC. Combining the CDR3 with reference TRBV28 and TRBJ2-6 gives the whole variable domain DVKVTQSSRYLVKRTGEKVFLECVQDMDHENMFWYRQDPGLGLRLIYFSYDVKMKEKGDIPEGYSVSREKKERFSLILESASTNQTSMYLCASNPAGTASSGANVLTFGAGSRLTVL.

This clone has more than one count but fewer than ten. The CDR3 bases are TGTGCCAGCTCAACGGGGACAGGCCAAGAGACCCAGTACTTC. Protein product: CASSTGTGQETQYF. The chain couples TRBV18 to TRBJ2-5, with 8 bases matching TRBD1. Germline assignment: CDR1 KGHSH and CDR2 LQKENI. The CDR3 consists of 14 residues. Trimming took 5 bases from V and 1 from J; bases not matched to a gene: 3.

The V call is TRBV12-5, the J call TRBJ2-1; D call uncertain. The CDR3 runs to 11 residues. CDR1 and CDR2 from the germline V gene are LGHNT and FRNRAP. The germline V and J ends were trimmed by 5 bases and 12 bases, with 11 bases remaining between them. This CDR3 reads CASGDFSGQFF. CDR3 nucleotide sequence: TGTGCTAGTGGTGACTTTTCGGGGCAGTTCTTC.

The CDR3 here is CASRAPGLASHEQYF. The CDR3 DNA reads TGTGCCAGCAGGGCCCCGGGACTAGCATCCCACGAGCAGTACTTC. This chain uses TRBV27 with TRBJ2-7, with 9 positions matching TRBD2. Germline-derived CDR1 and CDR2 are MNHEY and SMNVEV (reference sequence). Losses at the gene ends were 6 bases for V and 5 bases for J; bases not matched to a gene: 11. This CDR3 has 15 residues.

The chain combines TRBV2 with TRBJ2-5; 8 bases agree with TRBD1. J gave up 5 bases and V 3 bases, and 5 bases lay outside the gene matches. Germline V gene data show CDR1 as SNHLY and CDR2 as FYNNEI. This CDR3 is built from 14 residues. CDR3 sequence reads: CASSDPDREETQYF. CDR3 nucleotide sequence: TGTGCCAGCAGTGATCCGGACAGGGAGGAGACCCAGTACTTC.

The chain couples TRBV5-1 to TRBJ2-5; 10 bases are shared with TRBD2. Trimming took 5 bases from V and 1 from J; bases not matched to a gene: 5. CDR1 is SGHRS and CDR2 is YFSETQ in the germline V gene. The CDR3 spans 15 residues. CDR3 sequence: CASSTLAGGQETQYF. Written as DNA, the CDR3 is TGCGCCAGCAGTACCTTAGCGGGGGGCCAAGAGACCCAGTACTTC.

The rearrangement uses TRBV19 and TRBJ1-1, with a possible D match to TRBD1 (5 bases). CDR3 length equals 13 residues. V was cut by 4 bases and J by 6 bases, with 12 bases left in between. Germline loops: CDR1 LNHDA, CDR2 SQIVND (reference sequence). CDR3 in amino acids: CASSSDQGAEAFF. The DNA of the CDR3 is TGTGCCAGTAGTAGTGATCAGGGTGCTGAAGCTTTCTTT.

This chain joins TRBV2 and TRBJ2-7; D uncertain. The CDR3 is made up of 10 amino acids. Germline assignment: CDR1 SNHLY and CDR2 FYNNEI. Deletions cut 7 bases from V and 3 bases from J, with 4 bases between. The CDR3 sequence is CASKGYEQYF. DNA of the CDR3: TGTGCCAGCAAGGGCTACGAGCAGTACTTC.

The rearrangement joins TRBV25-1 to TRBJ1-2; D might be TRBD1 (5 bases). The CDR3 is made up of 13 amino acids. Germline V gives CDR1 MGHDK, CDR2 SYGVNS. V was trimmed by 11 bases and J by 4 bases, leaving 17 bases between them. The CDR3 DNA reads as TGTGCCGTCTCCGGGGGTGGGGTCTATGGCTACACCTTC. The encoded protein is CAVSGGGVYGYTF.

This clone ranks as medium-sized (0.01 to 0.1%). V usage is TRBV2 and J usage is TRBJ2-1, with D possibly being TRBD1 (6 bases). This CDR3 is 14 amino acids long. Germline values: CDR1 SNHLY, CDR2 FYNNEI. The germline V and J ends were trimmed by 4 bases and 2 bases, with 9 bases remaining between them. The CDR3 loop reads CASSAGDTYNEQFF. As DNA, the CDR3 is TGTGCCAGCAGTGCAGGGGATACCTACAATGAGCAGTTCTTC.

The J gene is TRBJ2-7, the V gene TRBV9, with D tentatively TRBD1 (5 bases). CDR3 length equals 15 residues. Trimming pared 5 bases from V and 2 bases from J, leaving 17 bases between. The germline CDR1 and CDR2 sequences are SGDLS and YYNGEE. The CDR3 coding sequence is TGTGCCAGCAGTACACAGGTCAGTCCTACCTACGAGCAGTACTTC. It translates to CASSTQVSPTYEQYF.

The chain combines TRBV6-4 with TRBJ2-3; TRBD1 aligns across 11 bases. Per the germline V gene, CDR1 is MRHNA and CDR2 is SNTAGT. The CDR3 runs 15 residues. Trimming removed 6 bases from V and 4 bases from J; junction bases left unmatched: 6. CDR3 sequence: CASSQGGQGADTQYF. The DNA of the CDR3 is TGTGCCAGCAGCCAAGGGGGACAGGGGGCAGATACGCAGTATTTT.

This clone was detected once. The CDR3 here is CASSLISSGQPQHF. CDR3 in DNA: TGTGCCAGCAGTTTAATATCTAGTGGTCAGCCCCAGCATTTT. This rearrangement joins TRBV27 to TRBJ1-5, with D hard to call. V was cut by 2 bases and J by 6 bases, with 11 bases left in between. This CDR3 region has 14 residues. Germline V CDR1 and CDR2: MNHEY, SMNVEV (reference sequence).

V gene TRBV7-3 combines with J gene TRBJ2-1; 8 bases match TRBD2. Unmatched junction bases numbered 30, after V lost 5 bases and J lost 6 bases. Germline V gives CDR1 SGHTA, CDR2 FQGTGA. This CDR3 has 22 residues. The CDR3 DNA reads TGTGCCAGCAGCCAAACCCCCCCTATAGCGGGGAGGTACGGTGGCCTATTCAATGAGCAGTTCTTC. It translates to CASSQTPPIAGRYGGLFNEQFF.